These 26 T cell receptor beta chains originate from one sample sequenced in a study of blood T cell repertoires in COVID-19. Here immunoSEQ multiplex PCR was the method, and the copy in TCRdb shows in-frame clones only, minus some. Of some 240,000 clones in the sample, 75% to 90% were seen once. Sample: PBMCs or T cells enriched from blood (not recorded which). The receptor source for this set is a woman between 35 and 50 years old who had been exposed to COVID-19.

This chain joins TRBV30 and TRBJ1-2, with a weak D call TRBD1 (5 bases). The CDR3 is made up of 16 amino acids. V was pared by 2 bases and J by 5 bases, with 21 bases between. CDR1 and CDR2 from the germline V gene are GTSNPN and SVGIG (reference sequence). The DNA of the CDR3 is TGTGCCTGGAGTCGATTAGGGTTACAGGAAGAATATGGCTACACCTTC. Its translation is CAWSRLGLQEEYGYTF.

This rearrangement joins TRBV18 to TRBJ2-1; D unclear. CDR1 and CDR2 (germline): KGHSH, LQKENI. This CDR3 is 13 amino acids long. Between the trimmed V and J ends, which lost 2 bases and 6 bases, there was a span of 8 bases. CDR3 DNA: TGTGCCAGCTCACCATACGTCGGCAATGAGCAGTTCTTC. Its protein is CASSPYVGNEQFF.

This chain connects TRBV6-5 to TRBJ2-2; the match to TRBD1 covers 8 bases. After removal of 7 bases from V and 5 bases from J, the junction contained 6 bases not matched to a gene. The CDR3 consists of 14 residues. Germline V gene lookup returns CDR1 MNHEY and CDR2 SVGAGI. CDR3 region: CASTPGGSTGELFF. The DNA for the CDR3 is TGTGCCAGCACCCCAGGGGGCAGTACCGGGGAGCTGTTTTTT.

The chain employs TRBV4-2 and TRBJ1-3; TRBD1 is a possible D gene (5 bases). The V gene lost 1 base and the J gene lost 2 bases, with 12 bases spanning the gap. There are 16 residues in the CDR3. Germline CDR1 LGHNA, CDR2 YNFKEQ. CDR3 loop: CASSQVGPRTGNTIYF. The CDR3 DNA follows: TGTGCCAGCAGCCAAGTGGGGCCGCGAACTGGAAACACCATATATTTT.

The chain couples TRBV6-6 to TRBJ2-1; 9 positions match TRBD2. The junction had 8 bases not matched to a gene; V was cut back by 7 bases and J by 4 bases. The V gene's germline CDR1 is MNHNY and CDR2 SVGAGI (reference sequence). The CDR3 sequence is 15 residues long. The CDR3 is CASTDSGGTYNEQFF. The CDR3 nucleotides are TGTGCCAGCACCGACAGCGGGGGGACTTACAATGAGCAGTTCTTC.

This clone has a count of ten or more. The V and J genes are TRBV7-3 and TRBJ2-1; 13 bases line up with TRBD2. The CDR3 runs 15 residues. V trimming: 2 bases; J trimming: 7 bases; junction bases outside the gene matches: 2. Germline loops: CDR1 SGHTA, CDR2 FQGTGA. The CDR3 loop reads CASSLGLAGVNEQFF. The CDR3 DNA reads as TGTGCCAGCAGCTTAGGACTAGCGGGGGTTAATGAGCAGTTCTTC.

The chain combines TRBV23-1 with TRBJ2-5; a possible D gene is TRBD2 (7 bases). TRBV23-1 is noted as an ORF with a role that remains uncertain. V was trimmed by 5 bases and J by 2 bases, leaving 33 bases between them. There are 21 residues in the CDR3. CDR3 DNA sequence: TGCGCCAGCAGTGTGTTGGACCCGGGGGGAAACTCAGGACAGAGACAAGAGACCCAGTACTTC. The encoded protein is CASSVLDPGGNSGQRQETQYF.

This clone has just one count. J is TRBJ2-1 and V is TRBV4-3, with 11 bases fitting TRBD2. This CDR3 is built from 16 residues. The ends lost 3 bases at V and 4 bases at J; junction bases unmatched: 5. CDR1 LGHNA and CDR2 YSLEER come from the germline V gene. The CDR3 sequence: CASSHSGTSGYNEQFF. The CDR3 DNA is TGCGCCAGCAGCCATTCCGGGACTAGCGGATACAATGAGCAGTTCTTC.

For the CDR3, the DNA is TGCGCCAGCAGCCAAGCCGTAGGGGGCGGCGGCTACACCTTC. Encoded protein: CASSQAVGGGGYTF. V gene TRBV4-3 combines with J gene TRBJ1-2; 7 nucleotides match TRBD1. The CDR3 has 14 residues. Germline V gene data show CDR1 as LGHNA and CDR2 as YSLEER. The J segment lost 8 bases and the V segment lost 1 base, leaving 7 bases of the junction unmatched.

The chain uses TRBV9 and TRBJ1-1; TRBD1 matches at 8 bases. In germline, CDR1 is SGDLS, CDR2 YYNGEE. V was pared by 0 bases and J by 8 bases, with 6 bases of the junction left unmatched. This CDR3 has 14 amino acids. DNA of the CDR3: TGTGCCAGCAGCGTAGTAACAGGGGGGGCCGAAGCTTTCTTT. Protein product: CASSVVTGGAEAFF.

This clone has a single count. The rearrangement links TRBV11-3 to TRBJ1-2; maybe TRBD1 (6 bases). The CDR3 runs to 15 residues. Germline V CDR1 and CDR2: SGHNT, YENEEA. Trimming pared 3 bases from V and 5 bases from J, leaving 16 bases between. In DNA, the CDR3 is TGTGCCAGCAGCTTTTCTTCAGGGGCCCCATATGGCTACACCTTC. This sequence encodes CASSFSSGAPYGYTF. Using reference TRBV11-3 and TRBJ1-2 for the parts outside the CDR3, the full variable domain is EAGVVQSPRYKIIEKKQPVAFWCNPISGHNTLYWYLQNLGQGPELLIRYENEEAVDDSQLPKDRFSAERLKGVDSTLKIQPAELGDSAVYLCASSFSSGAPYGYTFGSGTRLTVV.

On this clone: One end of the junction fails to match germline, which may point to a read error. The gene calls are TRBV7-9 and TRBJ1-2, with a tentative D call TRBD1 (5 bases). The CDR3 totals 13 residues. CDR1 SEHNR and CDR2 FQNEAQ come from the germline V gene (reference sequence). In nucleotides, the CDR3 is TGTGTCAGCAGCTTACGCGACAGCTATGGCTACACCTTC. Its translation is CVSSLRDSYGYTF.

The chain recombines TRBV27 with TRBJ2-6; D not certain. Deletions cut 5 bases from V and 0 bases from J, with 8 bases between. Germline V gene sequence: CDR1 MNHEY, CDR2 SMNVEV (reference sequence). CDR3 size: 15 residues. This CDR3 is CASSPFRSGANVLTF. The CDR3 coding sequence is TGTGCCAGCAGTCCGTTCCGCTCTGGGGCCAACGTCCTGACTTTC. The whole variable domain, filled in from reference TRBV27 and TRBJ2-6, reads EAQVTQNPRYLITVTGKKLTVTCSQNMNHEYMSWYRQDPGLGLRQIYYSMNVEVTDKGDVPEGYKVSRKEKRNFPLILESPSPNQTSLYFCASSPFRSGANVLTFGAGSRLTVL.

The CDR3 region is CASSFRTGGNTGELFF. DNA for the CDR3: TGTGCCAGCAGCTTTAGAACGGGGGGGAACACCGGGGAGCTGTTTTTT. The genes are TRBV7-6 and TRBJ2-2; 7 bases map to TRBD2. Germline V CDR1 and CDR2: SGHVS, FNYEAQ. V gave up 3 bases and J gave up 1 base; unmatched junction bases: 5. The CDR3 is made up of 16 amino acids.

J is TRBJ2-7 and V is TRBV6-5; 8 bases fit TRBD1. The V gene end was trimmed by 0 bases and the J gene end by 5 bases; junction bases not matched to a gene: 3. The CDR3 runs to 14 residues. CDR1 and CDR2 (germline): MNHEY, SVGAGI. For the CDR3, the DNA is TGTGCCAGCAGTTACTCTGCAGGGGGCCACGAGCAGTACGTC. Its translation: CASSYSAGGHEQYV.

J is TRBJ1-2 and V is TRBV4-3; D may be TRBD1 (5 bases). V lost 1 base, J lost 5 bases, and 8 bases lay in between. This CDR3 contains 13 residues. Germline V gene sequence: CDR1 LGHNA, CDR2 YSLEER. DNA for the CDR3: TGCGCCAGCAGCCAAGCCAGGGAATATGGCTACACCTTC. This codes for CASSQAREYGYTF.

This chain's CDR3 is CASSTQDSGEQFF. CDR3 coding DNA: TGTGCCAGCTCAACCCAAGACTCTGGAGAGCAGTTCTTC. V usage is TRBV18 and J usage is TRBJ2-1, with D hard to call. The CDR3 is made up of 13 amino acids. The germline gives CDR1 KGHSH, CDR2 LQKENI. V lost 5 bases, J lost 10 bases, and 15 bases lay in between.

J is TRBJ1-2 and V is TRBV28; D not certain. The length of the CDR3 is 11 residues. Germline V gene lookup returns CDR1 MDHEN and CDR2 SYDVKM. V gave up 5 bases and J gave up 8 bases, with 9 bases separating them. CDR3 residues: CASSLRYGYTF. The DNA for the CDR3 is TGTGCCAGCAGTCTAAGATACGGCTACACCTTC.

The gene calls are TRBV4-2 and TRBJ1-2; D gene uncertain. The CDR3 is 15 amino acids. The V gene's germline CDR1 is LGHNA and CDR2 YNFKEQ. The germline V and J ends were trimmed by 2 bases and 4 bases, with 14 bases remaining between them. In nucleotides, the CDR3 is TGTGCCAGCAGCCAAAGGGAGGTTCTGGGCTATGGCTACACCTTC. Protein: CASSQREVLGYGYTF.

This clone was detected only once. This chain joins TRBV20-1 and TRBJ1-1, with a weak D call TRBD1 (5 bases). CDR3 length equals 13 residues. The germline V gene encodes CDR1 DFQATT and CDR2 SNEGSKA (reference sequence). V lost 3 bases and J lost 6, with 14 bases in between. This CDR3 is CSASEQAAPEAFF. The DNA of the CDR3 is TGCAGTGCTAGTGAACAGGCGGCCCCTGAAGCTTTCTTT.

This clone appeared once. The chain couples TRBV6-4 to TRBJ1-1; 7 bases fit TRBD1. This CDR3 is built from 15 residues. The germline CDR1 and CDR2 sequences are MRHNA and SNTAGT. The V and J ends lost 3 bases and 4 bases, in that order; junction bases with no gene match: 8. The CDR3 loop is CASSEEYRGGTEAFF. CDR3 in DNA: TGTGCCAGCAGTGAAGAATACAGGGGAGGCACTGAAGCTTTCTTT.

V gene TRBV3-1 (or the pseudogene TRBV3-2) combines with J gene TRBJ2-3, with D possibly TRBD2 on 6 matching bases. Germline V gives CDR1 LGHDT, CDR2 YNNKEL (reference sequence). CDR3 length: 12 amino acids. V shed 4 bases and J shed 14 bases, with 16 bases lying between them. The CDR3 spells CASSLGRDWGYF. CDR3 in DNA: TGTGCCAGCAGCCTCGGGCGGGACTGGGGGTATTTT.

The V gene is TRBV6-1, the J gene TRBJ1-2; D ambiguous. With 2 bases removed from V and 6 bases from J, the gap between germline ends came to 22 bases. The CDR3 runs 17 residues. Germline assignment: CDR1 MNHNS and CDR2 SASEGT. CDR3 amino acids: CASSEFKESGTLNGYTF. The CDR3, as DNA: TGTGCCAGCAGTGAATTCAAGGAATCAGGAACACTTAATGGCTACACCTTC.

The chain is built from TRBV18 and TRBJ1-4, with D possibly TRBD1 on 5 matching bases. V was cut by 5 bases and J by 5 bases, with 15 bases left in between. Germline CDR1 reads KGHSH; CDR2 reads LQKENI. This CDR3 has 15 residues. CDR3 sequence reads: CASSSPGTPNEKLFF. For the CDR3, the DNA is TGTGCCAGCTCATCTCCCGGGACTCCCAATGAAAAACTGTTTTTT.

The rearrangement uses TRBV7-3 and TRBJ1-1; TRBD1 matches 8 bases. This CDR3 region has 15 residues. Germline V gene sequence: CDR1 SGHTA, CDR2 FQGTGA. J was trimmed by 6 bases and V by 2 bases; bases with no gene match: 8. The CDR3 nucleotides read TGTGCCAGCAGCTTATTCCCAGGGGGCGTCGCTGAAGCTTTCTTT. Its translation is CASSLFPGGVAEAFF.

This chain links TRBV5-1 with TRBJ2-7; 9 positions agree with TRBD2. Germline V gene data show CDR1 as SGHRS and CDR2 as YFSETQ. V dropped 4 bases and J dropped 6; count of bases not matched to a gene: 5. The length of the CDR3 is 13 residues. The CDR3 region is CASSLAGFSEQYF. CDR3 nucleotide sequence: TGCGCCAGCAGCCTAGCGGGGTTTAGCGAGCAGTACTTC.